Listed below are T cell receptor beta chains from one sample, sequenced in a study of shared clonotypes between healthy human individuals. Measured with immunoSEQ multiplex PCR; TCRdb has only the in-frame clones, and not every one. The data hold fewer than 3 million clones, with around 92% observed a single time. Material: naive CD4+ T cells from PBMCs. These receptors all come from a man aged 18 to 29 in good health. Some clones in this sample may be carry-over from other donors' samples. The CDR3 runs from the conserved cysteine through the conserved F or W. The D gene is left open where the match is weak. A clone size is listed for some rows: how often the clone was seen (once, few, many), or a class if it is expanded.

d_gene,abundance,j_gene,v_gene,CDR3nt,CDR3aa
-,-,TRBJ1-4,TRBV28,TGTGCCAGCAGTTCGTACACCTCAGGAGGTGAAAAACTGTTTTTT,CASSSYTSGGEKLFF
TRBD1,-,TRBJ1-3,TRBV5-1,TGCGCCAGCAGCCGGGGGACAGTCTCTGGAAACACCATATATTTT,CASSRGTVSGNTIYF
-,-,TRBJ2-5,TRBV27,TGTGCCAGCAGTTTAGGGGGCGGGATGGAGGAGACCCAGTACTTC,CASSLGGGMEETQYF
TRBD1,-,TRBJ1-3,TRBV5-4,TGTGCCAGCAGCCATCCGACGGACAGGGCTGGAAACACCATATATTTT,CASSHPTDRAGNTIYF
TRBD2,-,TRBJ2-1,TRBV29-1,TGCAGCGCCCGGGACTACTACAATGAGCAGTTCTTC,CSARDYYNEQFF
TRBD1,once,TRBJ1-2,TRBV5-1,TGCGCCAGCAGCTCCGGGACAGGGCAGTATGGCTACACCTTC,CASSSGTGQYGYTF
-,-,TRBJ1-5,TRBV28,TGTGCCAGCAGTTATGTTAACACAGGCTATGGCAATCAGCCCCAGCATTTT,CASSYVNTGYGNQPQHF
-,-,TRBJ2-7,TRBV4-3,TGCGCCAGCAGCCAAGCCCTAGGGGTCTACGAGCAGTACTTC,CASSQALGVYEQYF
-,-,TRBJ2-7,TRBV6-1,TGTGCCAGCAGTGTACAGGATACTTATTCCGGCGAGCAGTACTTC,CASSVQDTYSGEQYF
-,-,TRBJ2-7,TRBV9,TGTGCCAGCAGCGCTGGGGACTTTATAGGGGGCGAGCAGTACTTC,CASSAGDFIGGEQYF
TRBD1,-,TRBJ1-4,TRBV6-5,TGTGCCAGCAGCCATCGACAGGGGGATGAAAAACTGTTTTTT,CASSHRQGDEKLFF
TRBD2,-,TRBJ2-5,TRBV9,TGTGCCAGCAGCGCCATGTCGGGGGGGTTGGAGACCCAGTACTTC,CASSAMSGGLETQYF
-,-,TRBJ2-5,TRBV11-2,TGTGCCAGCAGCTCTCGGGGCCGGGAGACCCAGTACTTC,CASSSRGRETQYF
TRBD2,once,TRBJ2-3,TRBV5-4,TGTGCCAGCAGCCCCGCCTTAGCGGGGGGGCGAGGGAATACGCAGTATTTT,CASSPALAGGRGNTQYF
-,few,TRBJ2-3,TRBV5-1,TGCGCCAGCAGCTTGGGGCAGACCGCAGATACGCAGTATTTT,CASSLGQTADTQYF
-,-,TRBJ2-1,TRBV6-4,TGTGCCAGCAATGAGCAGTTCTTC,CASNEQFF
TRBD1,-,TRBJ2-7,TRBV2,TGTGCCAGCAGGACCTTAGGAGAGACAGGGGGATTCTACGAGCAGTACTTC,CASRTLGETGGFYEQYF
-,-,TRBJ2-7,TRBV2,TGTGCCAGCAGGGGCGGCAGGGCCAGCTCCTACGAGCAGTACTTC,CASRGGRASSYEQYF
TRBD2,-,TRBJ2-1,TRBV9,TGTGCCAGCAGCGCAACCTCACTAGCGGGAGTAAGGCAGTTCTTC,CASSATSLAGVRQFF
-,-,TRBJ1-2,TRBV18,TGTGCCAGCTCACCAAATATATCGCCTTCCGATGGCTACACCTTC,CASSPNISPSDGYTF
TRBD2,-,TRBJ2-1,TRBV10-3,TGTGCCATCCTAATCGCCGGGACTATGTTCTTC,CAILIAGTMFF
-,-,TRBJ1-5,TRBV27,TGTGCCAGCAGTCCAATAGTCGGGGGGAGACAGCCCCAGCATTTT,CASSPIVGGRQPQHF
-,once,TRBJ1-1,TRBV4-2,TGTGCCAGCAGCCAAGAGGGGGCGGGACGGCCGAACACTGAAGCTTTCTTT,CASSQEGAGRPNTEAFF
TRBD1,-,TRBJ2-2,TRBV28,TGTGCCAGCAACCCACCGGGACAGGGCCATTCCGGGGAGCTGTTTTTT,CASNPPGQGHSGELFF
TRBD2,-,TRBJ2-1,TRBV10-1,TGCGCCAGCTGCAGGACTAGCGGGAGTCCCTTCTCCTACAATGAGCAGTTCTTC,CASCRTSGSPFSYNEQFF
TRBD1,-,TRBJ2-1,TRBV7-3,TGTGCCAGCAGCTCACGGACAGGGTCCCGGAATGAGCAGTTCTTC,CASSSRTGSRNEQFF
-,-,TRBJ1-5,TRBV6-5,TGTGCCAGCAGTTACTCGACAGATCAGCCCCAGCATTTT,CASSYSTDQPQHF
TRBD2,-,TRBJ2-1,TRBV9,TGTGCCAGCAGCGCGACTAGCGGCTTTACTGAGCAGTTCTTC,CASSATSGFTEQFF
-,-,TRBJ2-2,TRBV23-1,TGCGCCAGCAGTCTCCCATCGGGACGGGTGGGCACCGGGGAGCTGTTTTTT,CASSLPSGRVGTGELFF
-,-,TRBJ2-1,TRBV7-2,TGTGCCAGCAGCCGACCCCCGGGGTATGAGCAGTTCTTC,CASSRPPGYEQFF
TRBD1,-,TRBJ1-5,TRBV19,TGTGCCAGTAGAAGGACAGGGGGGATCAATCAGCCCCAGCATTTT,CASRRTGGINQPQHF
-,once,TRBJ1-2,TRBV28,TGTGCCAGCGCTCCCACGGGGGGCCAGTATGGCTACACCTTC,CASAPTGGQYGYTF
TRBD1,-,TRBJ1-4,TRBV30,TGTGCCTGGAGTGCAGACAGGGGGGAAAAACTGTTTTTT,CAWSADRGEKLFF
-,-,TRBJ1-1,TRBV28,TGTGCCAGCAGTCCTACAGACAAGAGGAACACTGAAGCTTTCTTT,CASSPTDKRNTEAFF
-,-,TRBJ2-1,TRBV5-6,TGTGCCAGCAGCTTTTGGGGACGGAACTCCTACAATGAGCAGTTCTTC,CASSFWGRNSYNEQFF
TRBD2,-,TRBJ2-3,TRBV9,TGTGCCAGCAGCAGGAGCGGGGCCCTCGGTACGCAGTATTTT,CASSRSGALGTQYF
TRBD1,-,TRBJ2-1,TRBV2,TGTGCCAGCAGTAGACTAAAGGGACAGGGTCTCTATGAGCAGTTCTTC,CASSRLKGQGLYEQFF
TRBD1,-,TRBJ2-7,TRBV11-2,TGTGCCAGCAGCTCCGGGACAGGGTTCTACGAGCAGTACTTC,CASSSGTGFYEQYF
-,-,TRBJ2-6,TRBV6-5,TGTGCCAGCAGTTTATGGGGGTCTGGGGCCAACGTCCTGACTTTC,CASSLWGSGANVLTF
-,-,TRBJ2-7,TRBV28,TGTGCCAGCAGTTTAGTGCTAACGATCTACGAGCAGTACTTC,CASSLVLTIYEQYF
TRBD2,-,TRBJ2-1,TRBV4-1,TGCGCCAGCAGGAATCCACTAGCGGGAGCTTCCACGGGCAATGAGCAGTTCTTC,CASRNPLAGASTGNEQFF
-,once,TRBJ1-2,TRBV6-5,TGTGCCAGCACCCGAAGCCTCGGATATCACTATGGCTACACCTTC,CASTRSLGYHYGYTF
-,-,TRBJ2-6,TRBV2,TGTGCCAGCTCCAGTGTCTCTGGGGCCAACGTCCTGACTTTC,CASSSVSGANVLTF
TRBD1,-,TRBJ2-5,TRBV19,TGTGCCAGTAGTAAAGGGGACAGGCTTAGCCAAGAGACCCAGTACTTC,CASSKGDRLSQETQYF
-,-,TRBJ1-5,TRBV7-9,TGTGCCAGCGGTACGGGGTTTCAGCCCCAGCATTTT,CASGTGFQPQHF
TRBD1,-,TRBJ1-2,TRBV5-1,TGCGCCAGCAGCGAGGGACAGTACTTGAACTATGGCTACACCTTC,CASSEGQYLNYGYTF
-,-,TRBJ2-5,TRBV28,TGTGCCAGCAGTTTCGCCCGGGGGCAAGAGACCCAGTACTTC,CASSFARGQETQYF
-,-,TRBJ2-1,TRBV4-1,TGCGCCAGCGCCAACGGCCCCAAGCGCAGTGAGCAGTTCTTC,CASANGPKRSEQFF
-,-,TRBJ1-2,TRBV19,TGTGCCAGTAGTGCAGGGACCAGAGGATATGGCTACACCTTC,CASSAGTRGYGYTF
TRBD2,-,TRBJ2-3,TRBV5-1,TGCGCCAGCAGCTTGCTAGCGGGGAACACAGATACGCAGTATTTT,CASSLLAGNTDTQYF
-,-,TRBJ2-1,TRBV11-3,TGTGCCAGCAGCTTAGAGAACCGATACAATGAGCAGTTCTTC,CASSLENRYNEQFF